This entry describes one T cell receptor beta chain. Its antigen is not known. Trimming removed 4 bases from V and 5 bases from J, with 14 bases in between. The CDR3 length is 15 residues. CDR1 and CDR2 (germline): LGHNT, FRNRAP. The source of the sample is a study of CD8+ T cells in alopecia areata. For the study at large: A 6-month period off drug followed tofacitinib, which lasted 6 to 18 months. Broader study findings: Among patients, TCR sharing was less clear than in mice, a difference possibly due in part to HLA diversity in the patient population.

Following extraction, RNA underwent reverse transcription to cDNA, which served as the sequencing template. Sequenced by immunoSEQ multiplex PCR; TCRdb stores in-frame clones only, minus some. The sample lists hundreds of thousands of clones, 50% to 60% occurring once. Specimen: CD4+ T cells sorted from blood, collected at week 0. The origin of this receptor is a human donor with alopecia areata. The chain couples TRBV12-5 to TRBJ2-2, with D perhaps matching TRBD1 or TRBD2 (5 bases each). The CDR3 DNA reads TGTGCTAGTGGTTGGGGGAATGTAAGGACCGGGGAGCTGTTTTTT. Protein: CASGWGNVRTGELFF.